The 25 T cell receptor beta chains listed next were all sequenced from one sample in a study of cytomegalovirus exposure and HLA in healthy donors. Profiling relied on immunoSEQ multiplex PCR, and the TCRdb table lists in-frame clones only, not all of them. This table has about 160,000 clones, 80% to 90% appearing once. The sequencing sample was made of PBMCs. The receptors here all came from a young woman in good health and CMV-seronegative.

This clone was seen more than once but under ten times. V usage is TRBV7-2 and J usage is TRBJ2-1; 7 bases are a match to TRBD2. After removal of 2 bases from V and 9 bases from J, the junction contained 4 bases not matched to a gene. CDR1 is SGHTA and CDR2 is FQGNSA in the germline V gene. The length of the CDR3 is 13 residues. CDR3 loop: CASSLRTSREQFF. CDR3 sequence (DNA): TGTGCCAGCAGCTTAAGGACTAGTCGTGAGCAGTTCTTC.

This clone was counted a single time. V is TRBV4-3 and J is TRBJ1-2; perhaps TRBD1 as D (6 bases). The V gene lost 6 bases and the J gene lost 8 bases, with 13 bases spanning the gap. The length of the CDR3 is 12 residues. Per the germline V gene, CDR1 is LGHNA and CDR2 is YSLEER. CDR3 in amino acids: CASRGGVGGYTF. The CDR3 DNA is TGCGCCAGCAGAGGGGGAGTCGGGGGCTACACCTTC.

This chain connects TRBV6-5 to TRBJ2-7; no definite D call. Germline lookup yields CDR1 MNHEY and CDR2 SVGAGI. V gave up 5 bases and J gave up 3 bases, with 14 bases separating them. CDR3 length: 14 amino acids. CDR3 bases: TGTGCCAGCAGTCGAAATGACCAAAACTACGAGCAGTACTTC. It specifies CASSRNDQNYEQYF.

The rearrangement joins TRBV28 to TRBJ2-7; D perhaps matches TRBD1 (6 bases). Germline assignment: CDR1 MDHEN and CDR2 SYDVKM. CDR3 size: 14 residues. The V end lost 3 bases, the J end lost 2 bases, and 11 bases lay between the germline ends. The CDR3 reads CASSFWDTAYEQYF. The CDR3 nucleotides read TGTGCCAGCAGTTTTTGGGACACCGCCTACGAGCAGTACTTC.

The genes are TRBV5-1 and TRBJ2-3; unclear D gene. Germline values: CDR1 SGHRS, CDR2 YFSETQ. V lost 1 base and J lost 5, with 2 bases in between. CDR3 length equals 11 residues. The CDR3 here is CASSLQDTQYF. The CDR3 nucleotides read TGCGCCAGCAGCTTGCAAGATACGCAGTATTTT. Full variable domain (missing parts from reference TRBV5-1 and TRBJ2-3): KAGVTQTPRYLIKTRGQQVTLSCSPISGHRSVSWYQQTPGQGLQFLFEYFSETQRNKGNFPGRFSGRQFSNSRSEMNVSTLELGDSALYLCASSLQDTQYFGPGTRLTVL.

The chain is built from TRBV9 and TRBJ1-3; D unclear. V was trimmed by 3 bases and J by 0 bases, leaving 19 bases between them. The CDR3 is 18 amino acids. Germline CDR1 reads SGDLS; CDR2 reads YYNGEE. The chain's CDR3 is CASSGRDYGHFSGNTIYF. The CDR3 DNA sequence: TGTGCCAGCAGCGGACGGGATTATGGGCACTTCTCTGGAAACACCATATATTTT.

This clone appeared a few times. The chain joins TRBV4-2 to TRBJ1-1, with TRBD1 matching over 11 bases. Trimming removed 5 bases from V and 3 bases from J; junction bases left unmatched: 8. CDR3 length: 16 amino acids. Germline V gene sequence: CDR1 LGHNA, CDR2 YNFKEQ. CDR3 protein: CASSNTGTGGYTEAFF. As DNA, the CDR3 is TGTGCCAGCAGCAATACCGGGACAGGGGGGTACACTGAAGCTTTCTTT.

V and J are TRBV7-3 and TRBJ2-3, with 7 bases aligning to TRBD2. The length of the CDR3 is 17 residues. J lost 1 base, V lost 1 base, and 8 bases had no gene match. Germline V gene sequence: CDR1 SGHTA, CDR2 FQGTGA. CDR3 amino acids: CASSLKGSGKGTDTQYF. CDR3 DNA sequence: TGTGCCAGCAGCTTAAAGGGCAGCGGGAAGGGCACAGATACGCAGTATTTT. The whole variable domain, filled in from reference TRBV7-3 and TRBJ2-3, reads GAGVSQTPSNKVTEKGKYVELRCDPISGHTALYWYRQSLGQGPEFLIYFQGTGAADDSGLPNDRFFAVRPEGSVSTLKIQRTERGDSAVYLCASSLKGSGKGTDTQYFGPGTRLTVL.

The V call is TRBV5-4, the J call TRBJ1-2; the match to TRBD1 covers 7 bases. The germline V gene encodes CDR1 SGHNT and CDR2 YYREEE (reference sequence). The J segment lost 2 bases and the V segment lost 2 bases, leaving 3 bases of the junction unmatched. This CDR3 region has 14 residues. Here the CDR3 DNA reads TGTGCCAGCAGCTTAGGGACAGACAACTATGGCTACACCTTC. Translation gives CASSLGTDNYGYTF.

For the CDR3, the DNA is TGCGCCAGCAGCACAGGGACGGGTCAGCCCCAGCATTTT. Amino acids: CASSTGTGQPQHF. This chain uses TRBV5-1 with TRBJ1-5; D may be TRBD1 (6 bases). V was trimmed by 4 bases and J by 6 bases, leaving 11 bases between them. Germline CDR1 reads SGHRS; CDR2 reads YFSETQ. The CDR3 totals 13 residues.

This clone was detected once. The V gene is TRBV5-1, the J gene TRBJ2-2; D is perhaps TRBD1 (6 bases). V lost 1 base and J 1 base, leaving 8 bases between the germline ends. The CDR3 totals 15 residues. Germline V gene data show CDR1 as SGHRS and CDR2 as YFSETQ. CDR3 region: CASSLRGWNTGELFF. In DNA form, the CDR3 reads TGCGCCAGCAGCTTGAGGGGGTGGAACACCGGGGAGCTGTTTTTT.

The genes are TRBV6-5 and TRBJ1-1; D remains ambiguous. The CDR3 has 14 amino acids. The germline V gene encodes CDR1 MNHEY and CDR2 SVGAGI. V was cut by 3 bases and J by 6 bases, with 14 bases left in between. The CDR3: CASSYQTYSPEAFF. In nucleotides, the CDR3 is TGTGCCAGCAGTTATCAGACATATTCTCCTGAAGCTTTCTTT.

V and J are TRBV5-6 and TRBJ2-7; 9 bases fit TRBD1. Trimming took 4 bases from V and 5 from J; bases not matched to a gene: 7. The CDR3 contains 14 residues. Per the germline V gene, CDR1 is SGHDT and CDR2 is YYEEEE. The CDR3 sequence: CASSARQGVNEQYF. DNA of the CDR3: TGTGCCAGCAGCGCCCGACAGGGGGTCAACGAGCAGTACTTC.

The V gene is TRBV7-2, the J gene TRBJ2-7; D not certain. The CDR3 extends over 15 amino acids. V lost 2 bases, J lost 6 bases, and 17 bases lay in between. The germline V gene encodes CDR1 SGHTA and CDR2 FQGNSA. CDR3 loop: CASSLSSLPGPEQYF. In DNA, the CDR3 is TGTGCCAGCAGCTTATCGTCCCTACCGGGTCCCGAGCAGTACTTC.

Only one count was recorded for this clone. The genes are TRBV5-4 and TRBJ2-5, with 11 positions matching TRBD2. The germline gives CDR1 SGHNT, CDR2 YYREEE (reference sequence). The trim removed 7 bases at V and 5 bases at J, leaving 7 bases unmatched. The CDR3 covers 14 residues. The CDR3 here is CASGVTSGMETQYF. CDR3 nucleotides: TGTGCCAGCGGGGTGACTAGCGGGATGGAGACCCAGTACTTC.

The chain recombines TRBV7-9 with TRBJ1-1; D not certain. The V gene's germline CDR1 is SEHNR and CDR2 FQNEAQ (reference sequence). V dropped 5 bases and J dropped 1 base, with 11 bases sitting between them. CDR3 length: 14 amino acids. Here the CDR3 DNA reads TGTGCCAGCAGCCCGATAGTACGGAACACTGAAGCTTTCTTT. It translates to CASSPIVRNTEAFF.

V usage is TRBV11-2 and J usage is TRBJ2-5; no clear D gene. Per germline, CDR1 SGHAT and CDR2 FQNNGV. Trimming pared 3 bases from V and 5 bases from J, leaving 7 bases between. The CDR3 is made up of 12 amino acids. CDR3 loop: CASSFYGETQYF. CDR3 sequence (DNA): TGTGCCAGCAGCTTTTACGGGGAGACCCAGTACTTC.

The CDR3 DNA reads as TGCGCCAGCAGCTTGGAAACAGGGGGCCGGAGCATTCAGTACTTC. It encodes CASSLETGGRSIQYF. V and J are TRBV5-1 and TRBJ2-4; 9 nucleotides line up with TRBD1. In germline, CDR1 is SGHRS, CDR2 YFSETQ. With V trimmed by 0 bases and J by 9 bases, 7 bases remained unmatched. The CDR3 has 15 amino acids.

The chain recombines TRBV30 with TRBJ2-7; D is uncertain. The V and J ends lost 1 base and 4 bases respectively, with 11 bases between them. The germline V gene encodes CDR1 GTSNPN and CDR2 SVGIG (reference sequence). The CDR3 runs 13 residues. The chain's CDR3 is CAWSDSRAYEQYF. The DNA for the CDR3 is TGTGCCTGGAGTGACTCGCGCGCATACGAGCAGTACTTC.

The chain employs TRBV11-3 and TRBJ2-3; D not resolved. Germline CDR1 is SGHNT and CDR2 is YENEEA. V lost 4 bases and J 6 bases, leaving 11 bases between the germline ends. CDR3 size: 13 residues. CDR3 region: CASSSGSGDTQYF. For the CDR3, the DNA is TGTGCCAGCAGCTCCGGATCGGGCGATACGCAGTATTTT.

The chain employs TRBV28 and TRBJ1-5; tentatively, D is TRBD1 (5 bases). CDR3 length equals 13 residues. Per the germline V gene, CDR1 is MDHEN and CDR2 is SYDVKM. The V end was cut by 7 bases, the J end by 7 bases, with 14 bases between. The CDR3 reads CASMGDERQPQHF. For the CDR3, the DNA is TGTGCCAGCATGGGGGATGAGAGGCAGCCCCAGCATTTT.

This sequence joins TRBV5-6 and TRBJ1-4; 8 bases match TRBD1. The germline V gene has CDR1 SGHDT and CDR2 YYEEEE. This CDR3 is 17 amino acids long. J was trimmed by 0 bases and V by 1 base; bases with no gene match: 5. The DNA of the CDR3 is TGTGCCAGCAGCTTGACCGGACAGGGCGCAACTAATGAAAAACTGTTTTTT. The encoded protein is CASSLTGQGATNEKLFF.

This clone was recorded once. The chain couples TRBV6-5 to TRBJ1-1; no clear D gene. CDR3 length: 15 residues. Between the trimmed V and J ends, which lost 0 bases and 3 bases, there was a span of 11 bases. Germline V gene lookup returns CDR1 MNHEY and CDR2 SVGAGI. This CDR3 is CASSYSRDLYTEAFF. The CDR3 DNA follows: TGTGCCAGCAGTTACTCGAGAGACCTCTACACTGAAGCTTTCTTT.

This CDR3 reads CASSQDGNRLNEQFF. The DNA for the CDR3 is TGCGCCAGCAGCCAAGATGGGAATAGGCTCAATGAGCAGTTCTTC. V usage is TRBV4-3 and J usage is TRBJ2-1; no definite D call. Germline CDR1 and CDR2: LGHNA and YSLEER. This CDR3 is built from 15 residues. The V and J ends lost 0 bases and 6 bases respectively, with 12 bases between them.

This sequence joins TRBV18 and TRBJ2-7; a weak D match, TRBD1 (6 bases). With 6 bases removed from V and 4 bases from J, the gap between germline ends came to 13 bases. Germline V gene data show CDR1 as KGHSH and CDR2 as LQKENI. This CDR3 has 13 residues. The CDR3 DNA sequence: TGTGCCAGCTCCCCCGTAGGGGGATACGAGCAGTACTTC. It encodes CASSPVGGYEQYF.